A selection of T cell receptor beta chains follows, all from one sample in a study of naive and memory T cell subsets. TCRdb re-derived calls from the UMI-ligation and nested PCR reads in MiXCR, one entry per CDR3 protein. The data show approximately 82,000 distinct CDR3 sequences, about 6.5% seen once. Sample: central memory CD4+ T cells from blood. The source of these receptors is a human donor in good health. Each CDR3 is given with its conserved first and last residue. D genes are given only for firm matches. Size is omitted from some rows. Given values are once, few, many or a class for expanded clones.

>many|NA|TRBV29-1|TRBJ2-3
TGCAGCGTTGGGCGGGACCACGCAGGGGGTACGCAGTATTTT
CSVGRDHAGGTQYF
>NA|TRBD1|TRBV6-2/TRBV6-3|TRBJ2-7
TGTGCCAGCCAATACGGGGACAGTAACGAGCAGTACTTC
CASQYGDSNEQYF
>many|NA|TRBV28|TRBJ1-6
TGTGCCAGCAGCCTAAGGACGGGCCCTGTGCTTTCACCCCTCCACTTT
CASSLRTGPVLSPLHF
>few|NA|TRBV7-9|TRBJ2-1
TGTGCCAGCAGCTCACTCAACAATGAGCAGTTCTTC
CASSSLNNEQFF
>many|NA|TRBV12-3/TRBV12-4|TRBJ2-1
TGTGCCAGCAGGCGGGGAAACCAATACAATGAGCAGTTCTTC
CASRRGNQYNEQFF
>many|NA|TRBV7-9|TRBJ2-5
TGTGCCAGCAGCGGGGCGGGCTGGGGGTCCCAATACTTC
CASSGAGWGSQYF
>many|NA|TRBV6-5|TRBJ1-6
TGTGCCAGCAGTTATTCGAGACAACAGGGATCCTATAATTCACCCCTCCACTTT
CASSYSRQQGSYNSPLHF
>NA|NA|TRBV10-3|TRBJ2-7
TGTGCCATCAGTGAATGGCCAGAAACCTACGAGCAGTACTTC
CAISEWPETYEQYF
>NA|NA|TRBV20-1|TRBJ2-7
TGCAGTGCTCGGGGAGCTAGCCAGGGCGGCGAGCAGTACTTC
CSARGASQGGEQYF
>few|NA|TRBV3-1|TRBJ1-6
TGTGCCAGCAGCCAAGATATCGGACTCCGGGGTTCACCCCTCCACTTT
CASSQDIGLRGSPLHF
>NA|TRBD1|TRBV4-1|TRBJ2-6
TGCGCCAGCAGCCAAGATCGGGACAGGGGGCAAGGGGCCAACGTCCTGACTTTC
CASSQDRDRGQGANVLTF
>many|NA|TRBV6-2/TRBV6-3|TRBJ2-7
TGTGCCAGCAGTTACGGATGGACGGCGCCCGGGGGCGAGCAGTACTTC
CASSYGWTAPGGEQYF
>few|TRBD2|TRBV5-1|TRBJ2-5
TGCGCCAGCAGCCGAATTAGCGGGGGCGCGGAGACCCAGTACTTC
CASSRISGGAETQYF
>few|TRBD2|TRBV7-2|TRBJ2-3
TGTGCCAGCAGCCCTCGGACTAGCGGGGGATACGGCACAGATACGCAGTATTTT
CASSPRTSGGYGTDTQYF
>many|NA|TRBV12-1|TRBJ1-3
TGTGCCAGCAGAAGGACGGGTGACGGAAACACCATATATTTT
CASRRTGDGNTIYF
>few|TRBD1|TRBV9|TRBJ2-6
TGTGCCAGCAGCGCCCAGGGGGCAGGCTCTGGGGCCAACGTCCTGACTTTC
CASSAQGAGSGANVLTF
>many|NA|TRBV29-1|TRBJ1-1
TGCAGCGTTGGTCAGGGGAGAGCTTTCTTT
CSVGQGRAFF
>few|NA|TRBV7-2|TRBJ2-7
TGTGCCAGCAGCTCGGACGGAAGCTCCTACGAGCAGTACTTC
CASSSDGSSYEQYF
>NA|NA|TRBV6-1|TRBJ2-7
TGTGCCAGCAGTGGGCACTACGAGCAGTACTTC
CASSGHYEQYF
>many|TRBD1|TRBV30|TRBJ2-5
TGTGCCTGGAGACGGACAGGGGGTCAAGAGACCCAGTACTTC
CAWRRTGGQETQYF
>few|TRBD2|TRBV28|TRBJ2-3
TGTGCCAGCAGTTTTGGTCTAGCGGGGGGGACCCACACAGATACGCAGTATTTT
CASSFGLAGGTHTDTQYF
>many|TRBD2|TRBV15|TRBJ2-7
TGTGCCACCAGCAGAGCCCCAGGACTAGGGCTGTACGAGCAGTACTTC
CATSRAPGLGLYEQYF
>NA|NA|TRBV7-2|TRBJ1-2
TGTGCCAGCAGCCCCATGGGGGCAGCGGGCCGTGGCTACACCTTC
CASSPMGAAGRGYTF
>NA|NA|TRBV6-5|TRBJ2-7
TGTGCCAGCAGTTACTTAAATGGGGAGCAGTACTTC
CASSYLNGEQYF
>few|NA|TRBV7-2|TRBJ1-1
TGTGCCAGCAGCTTAGGGGTCCTCAGTCCGGGAACTGAAGCTTTCTTT
CASSLGVLSPGTEAFF
>NA|NA|TRBV7-6|TRBJ2-7
TGTGCCAGCAGCTTCGGAATAGCAGATAACTACGAGCAGTACTTC
CASSFGIADNYEQYF
>many|NA|TRBV20-1|TRBJ2-3
TGCAGTGCAGTATTAGCGGAGTCTAGCACAGATACGCAGTATTTT
CSAVLAESSTDTQYF
>NA|NA|TRBV7-2|TRBJ1-1
TGTGCCAGCAGCTTTGAGACAGCCACTGAAGCTTTCTTT
CASSFETATEAFF
>many|NA|TRBV19|TRBJ2-4
TGTGCCAGTAGTATACAGGGGCTAGCCAAAAACATTCAGTACTTC
CASSIQGLAKNIQYF
>many|NA|TRBV6-1|TRBJ2-7
TGTGCCAGCAGCCTGTTCCGGGACACCCAGTACTTC
CASSLFRDTQYF
>many|TRBD2|TRBV18|TRBJ2-3
TGTGCCAGCTCACTGGGACTAGCGGGAGATACGCAGTATTTT
CASSLGLAGDTQYF
>many|TRBD2|TRBV20-1|TRBJ2-5
TGCAGTGCCGCGTACGGGGGGAGCGGGAAGACCCAGTACTTC
CSAAYGGSGKTQYF
>NA|NA|TRBV30|TRBJ1-2
TGTGCCTGGAGTTCGGCTGACAGCCCCTATGGCTACACCTTC
CAWSSADSPYGYTF
>few|NA|TRBV3-1|TRBJ2-1
TGTGCCAGCAGCCAGAGTGCGGCGTCCAATGAGCAGTTCTTC
CASSQSAASNEQFF
>many|NA|TRBV16|TRBJ1-1
TGTGCCAGCAGCCCCCTGTCGGGGGCGCGGAACACTGAAGCTTTCTTT
CASSPLSGARNTEAFF
>many|NA|TRBV19|TRBJ1-5
TGTGCCAGTAGTACACAGTATAGCAATCAGCCCCAGCATTTT
CASSTQYSNQPQHF
>few|TRBD2|TRBV5-4|TRBJ2-1
TGTGCCAGCAGATTGGGAGGGCCCCGGAGCAATGAGCAGTTCTTC
CASRLGGPRSNEQFF
>NA|NA|TRBV29-1|TRBJ1-4
TGCAGCGTACGCTATAATGAAAAACTGTTTTTT
CSVRYNEKLFF
>many|NA|TRBV2|TRBJ1-4
TGTGCCAGCAGCGGCCTCCGAACTAATGAAAAACTGTTTTTT
CASSGLRTNEKLFF
>NA|NA|TRBV30|TRBJ1-1
TGTGCCTGGAAGCAGGGAGGGGTGAACACTGAAGCTTTCTTT
CAWKQGGVNTEAFF
>many|NA|TRBV2|TRBJ2-5
TGTGCCAGCAGTGAAGGAAGCGGAGAGACCCAGTACTTC
CASSEGSGETQYF
>NA|NA|TRBV12-3/TRBV12-4|TRBJ2-4
TGTGCCAGCAGTTCCTATTCGGGCTTCCGCATTCAGTACTTC
CASSSYSGFRIQYF
>few|TRBD1|TRBV2|TRBJ2-1
TGTGCCAGCAGACGGGACAGGGGCTTTAATGAGCAGTTCTTC
CASRRDRGFNEQFF
>many|NA|TRBV5-1|TRBJ2-4
TGCGCCAGCAGCTTGGCCGGGACGTTCGGGGACATTCAGTACTTC
CASSLAGTFGDIQYF
>many|TRBD1|TRBV20-1|TRBJ2-7
TGCAGTGCTAGCCGGGACAGGGGTTTCCACGAGCAGTACTTC
CSASRDRGFHEQYF
>many|NA|TRBV7-2|TRBJ1-2
TGTGCCAGCAGCCATGGGGGGGGCGAGGGCTATGGCTACACCTTC
CASSHGGGEGYGYTF
>NA|NA|TRBV14|TRBJ1-4
TGTGCCAGCAGCCGTGCGGACCGCTCCAAACTGTTTTTT
CASSRADRSKLFF
>few|TRBD1|TRBV7-2|TRBJ2-1
TGTGCCAGCAGCTTAGAGGGACAGGGTTACAATGAGCAGTTCTTC
CASSLEGQGYNEQFF